The T cell receptor (beta chain) under discussion was sequenced for a study of CD8 T cells in Susac syndrome. With random hexamers, reverse transcription was performed on roughly 0.5 to 1 ug of RNA. TCRdb used MiXCR to reprocess the immunoSEQ multiplex PCR reads, holding one entry per CDR3 protein. The sample gives about 210,000 distinct CDR3 sequences, approximately 95% of which show up once; 0.08% to 0.095% is in the top ten. This sequence was found in a human donor with multiple sclerosis. The sequencing input was CD4+ T cells from PBMCs.

The CDR3 reads CASSLGEEQYF. The CDR3 coding sequence is TGTGCCAGCAGCTTGGGCGAAGAGCAGTACTTC. The genes are TRBV5-6 and TRBJ2-7; no clear D. The germline V and J ends were trimmed by 0 bases and 7 bases, with 5 bases remaining between them. The CDR3 extends over 11 amino acids. The germline CDR1 and CDR2 sequences are SGHDT and YYEEEE.